Following are 24 T cell receptor beta chains from one sample sequenced in a study of blood T cell repertoires in COVID-19. Data came from immunoSEQ multiplex PCR; TCRdb stores just in-frame clones and leaves some out. The sample includes 150,000 to 200,000 clones, around 77% of them seen just once. Sequencing was performed on peripheral blood. The receptor set was obtained from a man aged 70-80 years with acute or convalescent COVID-19.

V gene TRBV2 combines with J gene TRBJ1-5; a weak D match, TRBD1 (5 bases). The CDR3 spans 13 residues. Germline loops: CDR1 SNHLY, CDR2 FYNNEI. V lost 3 bases and J lost 7, with 10 bases in between. For the CDR3, the DNA is TGTGCCAGCAGTGACAGGGAGGGGCAGCCCCAGCATTTT. Translated: CASSDREGQPQHF.

J is TRBJ1-1 and V is TRBV30; a weak D match, TRBD1 (5 bases). The length of the CDR3 is 12 residues. CDR1 is GTSNPN, CDR2 SVGIG, per germline (reference sequence). Trimming stripped 7 bases from V and 1 base from J, with 10 bases between. CDR3 nucleotide sequence: TGTGCCTACAGTACAGGGAACACTGAAGCTTTCTTT. Its protein product is CAYSTGNTEAFF. The entire variable domain, with the rest obtained from reference TRBV30 and TRBJ1-1, is as follows: SQTIHQWPATLVQPVGSPLSLECTVEGTSNPNLYWYRQAAGRGLQLLFYSVGIGQISSEVPQNLSASRPQDRQFILSSKKLLLSDSGFYLCAYSTGNTEAFFGQGTRLTVV.

This rearrangement joins TRBV11-2 to TRBJ1-4; perhaps TRBD1 as D (5 bases). Germline assignment: CDR1 SGHAT and CDR2 FQNNGV. With 1 base removed from V and 14 bases from J, the gap between germline ends came to 14 bases. This CDR3 is built from 13 residues. Here the CDR3 DNA reads TGTGCCAGCAGCTTAGGGGGGGGATCAAGGCTGTTTTTT. It translates to CASSLGGGSRLFF.

This chain joins TRBV2 and TRBJ2-3, with a weak D call TRBD1 (6 bases). Deletions cut 9 bases from V and 1 base from J, with 11 bases between. The CDR3 totals 13 residues. Germline V gene lookup returns CDR1 SNHLY and CDR2 FYNNEI. The CDR3 spells CASQGTGTDTQYF. For the CDR3, the DNA is TGTGCCAGTCAGGGGACGGGCACAGATACGCAGTATTTT. Full variable domain (remainder filled in from reference TRBV2 and TRBJ2-3): EPEVTQTPSHQVTQMGQEVILRCVPISNHLYFYWYRQILGQKVEFLVSFYNNEISEKSEIFDDQFSVERPDGSNFTLKIRSTKLEDSAMYFCASQGTGTDTQYFGPGTRLTVL.

The rearrangement joins TRBV12-3 or TRBV12-4 to TRBJ1-3; D may be TRBD1 (6 bases). V lost 6 bases to trimming and J lost 9 bases, with 15 bases between them. The CDR3 length is 13 residues. The CDR3 sequence: CASSWTATSTIYF. For the CDR3, the DNA is TGTGCCAGCAGCTGGACAGCGACCAGCACCATATATTTT.

CDR3 region: CASSLRGKNTEAFF. CDR3 DNA sequence: TGTGCCAGCAGCTTACGAGGCAAGAACACTGAAGCTTTCTTT. The rearrangement joins TRBV7-3 to TRBJ1-1; D is unresolved. CDR1 and CDR2 from the germline V gene are SGHTA and FQGTGA. V was clipped by 2 bases and J by 1 base, with 8 bases between them. The CDR3 is 14 amino acids.

Judged by abundance, this clone is large. The CDR3 sequence is CASSNFLGGPFLGELFF. DNA for the CDR3: TGTGCCAGCAGTAACTTCCTCGGGGGGCCCTTCCTCGGGGAGCTGTTTTTT. This sequence joins TRBV6-2 or TRBV6-3 and TRBJ2-2; tentative D call: TRBD2 (7 bases). The CDR3 runs 17 residues. The ends were cut back, 5 bases at V and 7 bases at J, with 23 bases in the middle. Germline V CDR1 and CDR2: MNHEY, SVGEGT.

The genes are TRBV11-2 and TRBJ1-1; the match to TRBD1 covers 10 bases. The germline CDR1 and CDR2 sequences are SGHAT and FQNNGV. CDR3 length: 14 residues. Losses at the gene ends were 3 bases for V and 3 bases for J; bases not matched to a gene: 1. The DNA for the CDR3 is TGTGCCAGCAGCTTGACAGGGGGCGACACTGAAGCTTTCTTT. Translation gives CASSLTGGDTEAFF. The whole variable domain, filled in from reference TRBV11-2 and TRBJ1-1, reads EAGVAQSPRYKIIEKRQSVAFWCNPISGHATLYWYQQILGQGPKLLIQFQNNGVVDDSQLPKDRFSAERLKGVDSTLKIQPAKLEDSAVYLCASSLTGGDTEAFFGQGTRLTVV.

V is TRBV7-9 and J is TRBJ2-3, with D possibly being TRBD2 (6 bases). CDR1 and CDR2 (germline): SEHNR, FQNEAQ (reference sequence). This CDR3 spans 13 amino acids. V shed 3 bases and J shed 5 bases, with 9 bases lying between them. The CDR3, as DNA: TGTGCCAGCAGCTTGCTGGGAGGAGATACGCAGTATTTT. As protein: CASSLLGGDTQYF.

The rearrangement uses TRBV28 and TRBJ2-7; TRBD1 agrees at 9 bases. J was trimmed by 3 bases and V by 7 bases; bases with no gene match: 7. CDR1 and CDR2 from the germline V gene are MDHEN and SYDVKM. The CDR3 is made up of 14 amino acids. The CDR3 is CASTGTGSHYEQYF. The CDR3 nucleotides are TGTGCCAGCACCGGGACAGGGAGCCACTACGAGCAGTACTTC.

The V call is TRBV21-1, the J call TRBJ1-3. TRBV21-1 counts as a pseudogene. The CDR3 is made up of 15 amino acids. The DNA for the CDR3 is TGTGCCAGCACTGGAGACGGTACCTCTGGAAACACCATATATTTT. It encodes CASTGDGTSGNTIYF.

The chain employs TRBV27 and TRBJ2-2, with 7 bases aligning to TRBD1. V lost 5 bases to trimming and J lost 2 bases; unmatched junction nucleotides: 5. The CDR3 extends over 15 amino acids. Germline-derived CDR1 and CDR2 are MNHEY and SMNVEV (reference sequence). DNA for the CDR3: TGTGCCAGCAGTCTCCGGGACAGAAACACCGGGGAGCTGTTTTTT. Protein: CASSLRDRNTGELFF.

The chain is built from TRBV24-1 and TRBJ1-1; 12 bases line up with TRBD1. The CDR3 loop spans 16 amino acids. Germline CDR1 is KGHDR and CDR2 is SFDVKD. J lost 1 base, V lost 6 bases, and 5 bases had no gene match. The CDR3 spells CATSTGTGGANTEAFF. The CDR3 nucleotides read TGTGCCACCAGTACCGGGACAGGGGGCGCGAACACTGAAGCTTTCTTT.

The chain links TRBV18 to TRBJ1-1, with TRBD1 as a possible D gene (5 bases). This CDR3 contains 15 residues. The germline V gene has CDR1 KGHSH and CDR2 LQKENI. Trimming took 0 bases from V and 2 from J, leaving 10 bases between them. Here the CDR3 DNA reads TGTGCCAGCTCACCACCGTCACAGGCAAACACTGAAGCTTTCTTT. It specifies CASSPPSQANTEAFF.

The chain carries TRBV5-1 and TRBJ2-3; 7 bases agree with TRBD1. After removal of 4 bases from V and 2 bases from J, the junction contained 4 bases not matched to a gene. Germline CDR1 is SGHRS and CDR2 is YFSETQ. This CDR3 has 14 residues. For the CDR3, the DNA is TGCGCCAGCAGCCTAGGACAGGTCACAGATACGCAGTATTTT. Protein sequence: CASSLGQVTDTQYF.

This rearrangement joins TRBV15 to TRBJ1-4; 9 nucleotides match TRBD1. The ends lost 1 base at V and 8 bases at J; junction bases unmatched: 8. Germline V gene lookup returns CDR1 LNHNV and CDR2 YYDKDF (reference sequence). The CDR3 is 16 amino acids. CDR3 region: CATSRGDRAAGEKLFF. CDR3 DNA sequence: TGTGCCACCAGCAGAGGGGACAGGGCCGCAGGCGAAAAACTGTTTTTT.

This clone was detected once. The rearrangement uses TRBV2 and TRBJ2-1; weak D call: TRBD2 (6 bases). V was cut by 4 bases and J by 4 bases, with 14 bases left in between. This CDR3 contains 15 residues. Per germline, CDR1 SNHLY and CDR2 FYNNEI. The CDR3: CASSGGLGPYNEQFF. CDR3 nucleotide sequence: TGTGCCAGCAGTGGGGGACTGGGACCGTACAATGAGCAGTTCTTC.

This chain connects TRBV28 to TRBJ1-2, with 7 bases fitting TRBD1. Looked up from germline, CDR1 is MDHEN and CDR2 is SYDVKM. J lost 5 bases, V lost 6 bases, and 9 bases had no gene match. The CDR3 totals 14 residues. CDR3 sequence reads: CASSSQGVGYGYTF. The CDR3 bases are TGTGCCAGCAGCTCGCAGGGGGTGGGGTATGGCTACACCTTC.

The J gene is TRBJ2-5, the V gene TRBV19; 7 bases match TRBD2. The CDR3 runs 15 residues. Germline V lookup: CDR1 LNHDA, CDR2 SQIVND (reference sequence). V was pared by 3 bases and J by 5 bases, with 9 bases of the junction left unmatched. In nucleotides, the CDR3 is TGTGCCAGTAGTATCATTGGGACTACCGGGGAGACCCAGTACTTC. Amino acids: CASSIIGTTGETQYF.

V gene TRBV19 combines with J gene TRBJ2-3; 14 bases align to TRBD2. This CDR3 comprises 16 residues. Losses at the gene ends were 10 bases for V and 6 bases for J; bases not matched to a gene: 12. In germline, CDR1 is LNHDA, CDR2 SQIVND (reference sequence). The CDR3 bases are TGTGCCACCCGGACTAGCGGGAGGAGTGGTGTCGATACGCAGTATTTT. Amino acid sequence: CATRTSGRSGVDTQYF.

This clone was detected only a few times. The chain has TRBV18 and TRBJ1-2, with 9 positions matching TRBD1. J gave up 8 bases and V 6 bases, and 13 bases lay outside the gene matches. The CDR3 is 15 amino acids. The germline V gene has CDR1 KGHSH and CDR2 LQKENI. In DNA form, the CDR3 reads TGTGCCAGCTCCTCCGGGACAGGGAATGAGTTGGGCTACACCTTC. It codes for CASSSGTGNELGYTF.

The chain employs TRBV19 and TRBJ2-2; no clear D gene. The V end was cut by 3 bases, the J end by 1 base, with 6 bases between. The CDR3 runs 14 residues. CDR1 is LNHDA, CDR2 SQIVND, per germline (reference sequence). CDR3 nucleotides: TGTGCCAGTAGTATGCTAGGGAACACCGGGGAGCTGTTTTTT. It is translated as CASSMLGNTGELFF.

The chain uses TRBV19 and TRBJ1-5, with a weak D call TRBD1 (5 bases). CDR1 and CDR2 (germline): LNHDA, SQIVND (reference sequence). Trimming took 5 bases from V and 0 from J, leaving 11 bases between them. This CDR3 has 15 amino acids. The CDR3 DNA reads TGTGCCAGTAGTTCCCAGGGAAATAGCAATCAGCCCCAGCATTTT. Residues: CASSSQGNSNQPQHF.

The V call is TRBV6-5, the J call TRBJ2-1; TRBD2 aligns across 8 bases. The CDR3 runs to 15 residues. Trimming cost V 6 bases and J 3 bases; bases outside gene matches: 7. Germline loops: CDR1 MNHEY, CDR2 SVGAGI. The CDR3 coding sequence is TGTGCCAGCAGCCTCGGGACTAGACTCTACAATGAGCAGTTCTTC. Protein product: CASSLGTRLYNEQFF.